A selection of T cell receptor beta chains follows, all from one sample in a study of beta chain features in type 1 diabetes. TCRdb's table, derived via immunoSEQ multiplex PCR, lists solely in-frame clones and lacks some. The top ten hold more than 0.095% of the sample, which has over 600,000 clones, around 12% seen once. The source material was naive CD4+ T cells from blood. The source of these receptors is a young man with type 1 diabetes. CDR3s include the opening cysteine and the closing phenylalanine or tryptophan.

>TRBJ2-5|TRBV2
CASIPDRAAETQYF
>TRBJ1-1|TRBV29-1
CSVGAAHGNTEAFF
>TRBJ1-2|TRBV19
CASSISVTDNYGYTF
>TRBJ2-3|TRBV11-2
CASSLDRGGDTQYF
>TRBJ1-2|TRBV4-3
CASSQDMTGFGYTF
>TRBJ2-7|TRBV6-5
CASSYSGGSSYEQYF
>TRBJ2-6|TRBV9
CASSVAAASSGANVLTF
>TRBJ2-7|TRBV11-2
CASTPRGGGYEQYF
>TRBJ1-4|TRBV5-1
CASRGTGGEKLFF
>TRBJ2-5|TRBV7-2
CASSHTDWEETQYF
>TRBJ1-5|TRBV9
CASSVQGGNQPQHF